These 17 T cell receptor beta chains originate from one sample sequenced in a study of CD8 T cells in ankylosing spondylitis (dated by TCRdb to about 2017). These receptors lack a known antigen. Libraries were constructed by 5' RACE. Sequencing took place on an Illumina HiSeq 2500. TCRdb reprocessing: public reads trimmed at Q25 with fastp, clones called with MiXCR, in-frame beta chains kept. Duplicate CDR3 protein sequences are folded into a single record with the most common DNA and genes. This sample gives hundreds of thousands of distinct CDR3 sequences in total; 10% to 15% of them show up just once. 0.51% of the sample lies in the top ten. Study-wide findings and limitations: A TCR beta motif of fewer than 10 highly homologous amino acid variants appeared characteristic of blood from ankylosing spondylitis patients.

Sequencing used blood, either unsorted or a sorted T cell fraction (not recorded which). Every receptor here comes from a male donor with ankylosing spondylitis.

The chain employs TRBV7-9 and TRBJ1-2, with D unclear. The CDR3 consists of 14 residues. V gave up 5 bases and J gave up 4 bases, with 14 bases separating them. Germline CDR1 and CDR2: SEHNR and FQNEAQ (reference sequence). The chain's CDR3 is CASSELSVSYGYTF. The CDR3 nucleotides read TGTGCCAGCAGCGAATTGTCTGTGTCCTATGGCTACACCTTC.

This rearrangement joins TRBV24-1 to TRBJ2-3; 9 bases align to TRBD2. V trimming: 1 base; J trimming: 6 bases; junction bases outside the gene matches: 7. The CDR3 spans 16 residues. Germline lookup yields CDR1 KGHDR and CDR2 SFDVKD. In DNA, the CDR3 is TGTGCCACCAGTGATTTCCCGGGACTAGCTACCGATACGCAGTATTTT. It is translated as CATSDFPGLATDTQYF.

This clonotype was found many times. The DNA of the CDR3 is TGCAGCGTTGTGGACAGTAGGGCTGGCTACACCTTC. Amino acid sequence: CSVVDSRAGYTF. This chain joins TRBV29-1 and TRBJ1-2, with D possibly TRBD1 on 6 matching bases. CDR1 is SQVTM, CDR2 ANQGSEA, per germline. The CDR3 covers 12 residues. V was cut by 4 bases and J by 7 bases, with 13 bases left in between.

This CDR3 is CASSLFRDRVLGQFF. The CDR3 region has the DNA TGTGCCAGCAGCTTGTTTAGGGACAGGGTACTTGGGCAGTTCTTC. J is TRBJ2-1 and V is TRBV5-6; 9 bases match TRBD1. J gave up 12 bases and V 1 base, and 11 bases lay outside the gene matches. Germline V CDR1 and CDR2: SGHDT, YYEEEE. This CDR3 spans 15 amino acids.

This clonotype came up many times. CDR3 in amino acids: CASSQDPYNEQFF. In DNA, the CDR3 is TGCGCCAGCAGCCAGGACCCCTACAATGAGCAGTTCTTC. The chain employs TRBV4-3 and TRBJ2-1; D remains ambiguous. This CDR3 has 13 residues. The germline gives CDR1 LGHNA, CDR2 YSLEER. V lost 3 bases and J 2 bases, leaving 5 bases between the germline ends.

This sequence joins TRBV9 and TRBJ1-1; a possible D gene is TRBD1 (6 bases). The germline V gene has CDR1 SGDLS and CDR2 YYNGEE. Trimming left V 3 bases short and J 1 base short, with 10 bases between. The CDR3 runs 14 residues. CDR3 in amino acids: CASSAGTPNTEAFF. DNA of the CDR3: TGTGCCAGCAGCGCCGGGACACCGAACACTGAAGCTTTCTTT.

This clonotype was observed a handful of times. The chain combines TRBV6-5 with TRBJ2-7; D not certain. This CDR3 has 16 residues. Trimming shortened V by 0 bases and J by 3 bases, and 15 bases separated the two germline ends. Germline assignment: CDR1 MNHEY and CDR2 SVGAGI. DNA for the CDR3: TGTGCCAGCAGTTACTCGACATCCTTCTGGGTCTACGAGCAGTACTTC. This encodes CASSYSTSFWVYEQYF.

The gene calls are TRBV27 and TRBJ2-5; D is ambiguous. CDR3 length: 15 residues. Trimming removed 4 bases from V and 4 bases from J, with 16 bases in between. Germline values: CDR1 MNHEY, CDR2 SMNVEV (reference sequence). The DNA of the CDR3 is TGTGCCAGCAGTTCAACGGGCCGCATCTCAGAGACCCAGTACTTC. Encoded protein: CASSSTGRISETQYF.

In this sample, this clonotype turned up many times. The chain couples TRBV5-1 to TRBJ1-2; 9 bases are a match to TRBD1. Losses at the gene ends were 2 bases for V and 8 bases for J; bases not matched to a gene: 13. Germline assignment: CDR1 SGHRS and CDR2 YFSETQ. The CDR3 totals 16 residues. The CDR3 region is CASSFSSPGQGLGYTF. The CDR3 DNA is TGCGCCAGCAGCTTTTCCTCTCCGGGACAGGGCCTGGGCTACACCTTC.

V and J are TRBV19 and TRBJ2-3; D gene ambiguous. The CDR3 spans 12 residues. CDR1 and CDR2 (germline): LNHDA, SQIVND (reference sequence). V was trimmed by 5 bases and J by 4 bases, leaving 7 bases between them. This CDR3 reads CASSRSADTQYF. The DNA for the CDR3 is TGTGCCAGTAGTCGCAGTGCAGATACGCAGTATTTT.

The chain combines TRBV7-9 with TRBJ2-7; unclear D gene. Germline CDR1 is SEHNR and CDR2 is FQNEAQ (reference sequence). The ends were cut back, 5 bases at V and 4 bases at J, with 15 bases in the middle. This CDR3 is 14 amino acids long. The CDR3: CASSSARRLYEQYF. The CDR3 DNA reads TGTGCCAGCAGCAGCGCCCGGAGACTGTACGAGCAGTACTTC.

The chain couples TRBV21-1 to TRBJ1-1. TRBV21-1 constitutes a pseudogene. CDR3 length: 16 residues. CDR3 sequence (DNA): TGTGCCAGCAGCAAAGCGCTTTCAGATAGGAACACTGAAGCTTTCTTT. This translates into CASSKALSDRNTEAFF.

The V and J genes are TRBV20-1 and TRBJ2-1, with 7 bases fitting TRBD2. The length of the CDR3 is 15 residues. Germline V gene data show CDR1 as DFQATT and CDR2 as SNEGSKA (reference sequence). V lost 3 bases and J lost 0; bases outside the gene matches: 5. CDR3 protein: CSASKAGASYNEQFF. CDR3 coding DNA: TGCAGTGCTAGTAAGGCGGGAGCCTCCTACAATGAGCAGTTCTTC.

In this sample, this clonotype turned up a few times. The rearrangement joins TRBV4-3 to TRBJ2-3, with TRBD2 matching 10 bases. Germline V gives CDR1 LGHNA, CDR2 YSLEER. V shed 2 bases and J 9 bases; nucleotides not matched to a gene: 8. The length of the CDR3 is 15 residues. The CDR3 bases are TGCGCCAGCAGCCAAATAGCGGGAGGCGTCGGGACGCAGTATTTT. Encoded protein: CASSQIAGGVGTQYF.

This clonotype was recorded a few times. The V call is TRBV7-2, the J call TRBJ2-7, with a weak D call TRBD2 (6 bases). This CDR3 has 14 amino acids. CDR1 is SGHTA, CDR2 FQGNSA, per germline. V lost 1 base and J lost 2, with 9 bases in between. CDR3 region: CASSLDGSAYEQYF. CDR3 DNA sequence: TGTGCCAGCAGCTTAGACGGGAGCGCCTACGAGCAGTACTTC.

The rearrangement uses TRBV4-2 and TRBJ1-2; D is ambiguous. Trimming stripped 1 base from V and 6 bases from J, with 12 bases between. Germline V gene sequence: CDR1 LGHNA, CDR2 YNFKEQ. This CDR3 has 14 residues. The CDR3 nucleotides read TGTGCCAGCAGCCAAGGTGATCCGGTCAATGGCTACACCTTC. It specifies CASSQGDPVNGYTF.

This clonotype was seen at least ten times. This chain connects TRBV4-2 to TRBJ1-1; 11 positions match TRBD1. J gave up 1 base and V 4 bases, and 5 bases lay outside the gene matches. Germline assignment: CDR1 LGHNA and CDR2 YNFKEQ. There are 16 residues in the CDR3. In DNA form, the CDR3 reads TGTGCCAGCAGCCTCGGACAGGGGGCAAAGAACACTGAAGCTTTCTTT. Translated: CASSLGQGAKNTEAFF.